Listed below are T cell receptor beta chains from one sample, sequenced in a study of CD8 T cells in Susac syndrome. TCRdb re-called the immunoSEQ multiplex PCR reads with MiXCR, one entry per CDR3 protein. The repertoire holds 150,000 to 200,000 distinct CDR3 sequences, with under 97% as singletons. Specimen: CD4+ T cells from PBMCs. Every receptor here comes from a human donor with Susac syndrome. CDR3s include the opening cysteine and the closing phenylalanine or tryptophan.

J gene: TRBJ2-7; V gene: TRBV12-3/TRBV12-4; CDR3 length: 17; CDR3 protein: CASSLAMGQRSSYEQYF
J gene: TRBJ2-7; V gene: TRBV29-1; CDR3 length: 13; CDR3 protein: CSVEGTGGYEQYF
J gene: TRBJ1-1; V gene: TRBV7-2; CDR3 length: 14; CDR3 protein: CASSTGPPNTEAFF
J gene: TRBJ2-2; V gene: TRBV9; CDR3 length: 19; CDR3 protein: CASSVEVWGGQGPTGELFF
J gene: TRBJ1-1; V gene: TRBV6-2/TRBV6-3; CDR3 length: 13; CDR3 protein: CASEGTAGAEAFF
J gene: TRBJ2-3; V gene: TRBV28; CDR3 length: 15; CDR3 protein: CASLGPRQSTDTQYF
J gene: TRBJ2-5; V gene: TRBV4-2; CDR3 length: 15; CDR3 protein: CASSQVTGGSETQYF
J gene: TRBJ2-7; V gene: TRBV12-3/TRBV12-4; CDR3 length: 11; CDR3 protein: CASSLRGQQYF
J gene: TRBJ2-6; V gene: TRBV20-1; CDR3 length: 11; CDR3 protein: CSVSGANVLTF
J gene: TRBJ2-3; V gene: TRBV12-3/TRBV12-4; CDR3 length: 14; CDR3 protein: CASRLQGARDTQYF
J gene: TRBJ2-3; V gene: TRBV6-1; CDR3 length: 14; CDR3 protein: CASTGEAGTDTQYF
J gene: TRBJ2-3; V gene: TRBV29-1; CDR3 length: 13; CDR3 protein: CSVDRGGKDTQYF
J gene: TRBJ1-2; V gene: TRBV20-1; CDR3 length: 13; CDR3 protein: CSASPGTGYGYTF
J gene: TRBJ2-6; V gene: TRBV6-5; CDR3 length: 14; CDR3 protein: CASRVATGANVLTF
J gene: TRBJ2-7; V gene: TRBV6-2/TRBV6-3; CDR3 length: 11; CDR3 protein: CASSYAYEQYF
J gene: TRBJ1-5; V gene: TRBV20-1; CDR3 length: 14; CDR3 protein: CSARVLGWGGTQHF
J gene: TRBJ2-6; V gene: TRBV3-1; CDR3 length: 13; CDR3 protein: CASGGSGANVLTF
J gene: TRBJ2-3; V gene: TRBV20-1; CDR3 length: 12; CDR3 protein: CSARGDQNTQYF
J gene: TRBJ2-5; V gene: TRBV20-1; CDR3 length: 13; CDR3 protein: CSGKRGQKETQYF
J gene: TRBJ1-1; V gene: TRBV30; CDR3 length: 13; CDR3 protein: CAWRGGVVSEAFF
J gene: TRBJ2-1; V gene: TRBV7-2; CDR3 length: 14; CDR3 protein: CASSPQGSGNEQFF
J gene: TRBJ1-4; V gene: TRBV15; CDR3 length: 13; CDR3 protein: CATASGESEKLFF
J gene: TRBJ1-4; V gene: TRBV20-1; CDR3 length: 15; CDR3 protein: CSAREPTGGEEKLFF
J gene: TRBJ1-6; V gene: TRBV28; CDR3 length: 14; CDR3 protein: CASRVGHQNSPLHF
J gene: TRBJ2-3; V gene: TRBV20-1; CDR3 length: 15; CDR3 protein: CSAEGSSRGADTQYF
J gene: TRBJ2-7; V gene: TRBV7-2; CDR3 length: 14; CDR3 protein: CASSSRTGRPEQYF
J gene: TRBJ1-6; V gene: TRBV3-1; CDR3 length: 12; CDR3 protein: CASSQNFSPLHF
J gene: TRBJ2-7; V gene: TRBV6-5; CDR3 length: 13; CDR3 protein: CASSRDIDYEQYF
J gene: TRBJ2-3; V gene: TRBV4-2; CDR3 length: 17; CDR3 protein: CASSQDKGAANTDTQYF
J gene: TRBJ1-5; V gene: TRBV7-2; CDR3 length: 14; CDR3 protein: CASSPTASNQPQHF
J gene: TRBJ1-1; V gene: TRBV3-1; CDR3 length: 14; CDR3 protein: CASSQGFTLNEAFF
J gene: TRBJ2-1; V gene: TRBV30; CDR3 length: 14; CDR3 protein: CAWTTRVSYNEQFF
J gene: TRBJ1-2; V gene: TRBV30; CDR3 length: 13; CDR3 protein: CAWSEMTGTGYTF
J gene: TRBJ1-2; V gene: TRBV12-3/TRBV12-4; CDR3 length: 14; CDR3 protein: CASSPAPLNYGYTF
J gene: TRBJ2-3; V gene: TRBV14; CDR3 length: 15; CDR3 protein: CASSADRVFTDTQYF
J gene: TRBJ2-7; V gene: TRBV5-4; CDR3 length: 14; CDR3 protein: CASSLDRGFYEQYF
J gene: TRBJ2-1; V gene: TRBV2; CDR3 length: 11; CDR3 protein: CASSAYNEQFF
J gene: TRBJ2-3; V gene: TRBV6-1; CDR3 length: 17; CDR3 protein: CASSENPGGSSTDTQYF
J gene: TRBJ2-7; V gene: TRBV13; CDR3 length: 15; CDR3 protein: CASSPLGDRVYEQYF
J gene: TRBJ1-2; V gene: TRBV20-1; CDR3 length: 12; CDR3 protein: CSARQGNYGYTF
J gene: TRBJ2-7; V gene: TRBV5-1; CDR3 length: 16; CDR3 protein: CASSITPGQGIYEQYF
J gene: TRBJ2-1; V gene: TRBV5-1; CDR3 length: 15; CDR3 protein: CASNGLAGAYNEQFF
J gene: TRBJ1-5; V gene: TRBV28; CDR3 length: 16; CDR3 protein: CASSLRPGHLSEPQHF
J gene: TRBJ2-5; V gene: TRBV29-1; CDR3 length: 14; CDR3 protein: CSVIRDRGQETQYF
J gene: TRBJ1-1; V gene: TRBV4-3; CDR3 length: 15; CDR3 protein: CASSQGSGTGGEAFF
J gene: TRBJ2-2; V gene: TRBV24-1; CDR3 length: 18; CDR3 protein: CATSDSGQGNLNTGELFF
J gene: TRBJ2-5; V gene: TRBV18; CDR3 length: 14; CDR3 protein: CASSLDPSGETQYF
J gene: TRBJ1-5; V gene: TRBV5-4; CDR3 length: 14; CDR3 protein: CASSRQGVNQPQHF
J gene: TRBJ2-5; V gene: TRBV13; CDR3 length: 16; CDR3 protein: CASSRPGPQGRETQYF
J gene: TRBJ2-3; V gene: TRBV20-1; CDR3 length: 15; CDR3 protein: CSAYGTSGATDTQYF
J gene: TRBJ2-2; V gene: TRBV12-3/TRBV12-4; CDR3 length: 14; CDR3 protein: CASSWGRGRGELFF
J gene: TRBJ1-6; V gene: TRBV20-1; CDR3 length: 14; CDR3 protein: CSASIAREASPLHF